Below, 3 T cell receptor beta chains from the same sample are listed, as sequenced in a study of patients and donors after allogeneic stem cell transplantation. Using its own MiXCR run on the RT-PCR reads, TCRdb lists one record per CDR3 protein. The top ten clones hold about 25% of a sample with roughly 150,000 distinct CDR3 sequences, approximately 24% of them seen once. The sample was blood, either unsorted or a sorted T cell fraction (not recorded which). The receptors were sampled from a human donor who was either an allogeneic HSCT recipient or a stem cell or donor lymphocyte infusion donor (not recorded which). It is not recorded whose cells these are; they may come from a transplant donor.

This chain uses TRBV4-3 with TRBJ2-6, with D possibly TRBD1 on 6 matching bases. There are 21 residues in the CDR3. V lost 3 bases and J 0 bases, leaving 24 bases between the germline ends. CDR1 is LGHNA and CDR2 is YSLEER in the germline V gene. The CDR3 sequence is CASSHFSRDTWKISGANVLTF. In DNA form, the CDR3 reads TGCGCCAGCAGCCACTTCTCACGGGACACTTGGAAGATCTCTGGGGCCAACGTCCTGACTTTC.

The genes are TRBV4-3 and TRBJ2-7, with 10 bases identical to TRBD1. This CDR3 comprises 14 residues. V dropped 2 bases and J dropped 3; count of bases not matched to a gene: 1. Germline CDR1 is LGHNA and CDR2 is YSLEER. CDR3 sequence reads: CASSQRDRGYEQYF. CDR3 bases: TGCGCCAGCAGCCAACGGGACAGGGGCTACGAGCAGTACTTC.

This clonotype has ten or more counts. CDR3 bases: TGTGCCAGCAGTCCTTCGGGTTCCGGCTACACCTTC. Protein sequence: CASSPSGSGYTF. V usage is TRBV12-3 or TRBV12-4 and J usage is TRBJ1-2; D is unclear. Trimming removed 5 bases from V and 8 bases from J, with 12 bases in between. This CDR3 contains 12 residues.